The text below deals with one T cell receptor beta chain. What it recognizes is unknown. The data are from a study of cytomegalovirus exposure and HLA in healthy donors. Points from the study as a whole: In vitro, a few CMV-associated chains proved specific for CMV antigens. Productive rates of about 90% or about 30% were seen for most TCR beta V segments in an earlier analysis. A later analysis revealed that TCR association rates differed between HLA loci, peaking at DRB1 and bottoming out at HLA-C.

60 Vbeta and 13 Jbeta primers were used in PCR. In the source study's methods: Around 9.9 million shared chains were among the roughly 78 million unique TCR beta chains that a later analysis counted. Produced via immunoSEQ multiplex PCR; TCRdb's table is partial and in-frame only. V and J calls and clone size follow that table, whereas D and trimming were derived from the DNA. The sample records some 120,000 clones, around 10% being singletons. This clonotype originated in a young man in good health and CMV-seronegative. Sequenced input: PBMCs.

CDR3 region: CASSRDRGHNEQFF. The DNA for the CDR3 is TGTGCCAGCAGCCGGGACAGGGGTCACAATGAGCAGTTCTTC. The rearrangement uses TRBV2 and TRBJ2-1, with 10 bases that match TRBD1. The CDR3 sequence is 14 residues long. Germline V gene data show CDR1 as SNHLY and CDR2 as FYNNEI. Losses at the gene ends were 6 bases for V and 5 bases for J; bases not matched to a gene: 4.